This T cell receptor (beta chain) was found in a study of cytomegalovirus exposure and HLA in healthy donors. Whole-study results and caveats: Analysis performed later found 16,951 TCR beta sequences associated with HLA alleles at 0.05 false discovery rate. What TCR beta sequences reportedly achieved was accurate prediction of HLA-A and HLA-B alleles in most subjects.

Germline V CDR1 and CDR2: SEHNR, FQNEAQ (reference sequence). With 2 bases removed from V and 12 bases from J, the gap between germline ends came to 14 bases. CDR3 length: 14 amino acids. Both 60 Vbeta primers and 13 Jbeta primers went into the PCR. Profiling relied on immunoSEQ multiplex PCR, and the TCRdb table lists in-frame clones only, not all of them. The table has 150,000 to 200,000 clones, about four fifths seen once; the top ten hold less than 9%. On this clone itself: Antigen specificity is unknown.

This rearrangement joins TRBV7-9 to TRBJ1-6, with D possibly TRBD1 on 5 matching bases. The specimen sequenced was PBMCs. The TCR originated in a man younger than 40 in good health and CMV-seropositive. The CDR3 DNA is TGTGCCAGCAGCTTAAACAGGTCCCCACGACCCCTCCACTTT. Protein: CASSLNRSPRPLHF.